This T cell receptor beta chain was identified during a study of cytomegalovirus exposure and HLA in healthy donors. Notes on the study in general: Common viral pathogens seemed to be connected with several of the most significant clusters, according to a later analysis. Looking again later, the authors saw that most CMV-associated TCR beta chains seemed HLA-restricted. HLA alleles showed associations with roughly 17,000 TCR beta sequences in a later analysis, at a 0.05 false discovery rate.

Notes on this clone: Its target is not known.

Primers for the PCR totalled 60 Vbeta and 13 Jbeta. Generated by immunoSEQ multiplex PCR, the TCRdb table keeps only in-frame clones and is missing some. The sample holds approximately 70,000 clones; approximately 75% are singletons and the top ten take 12%. This CDR3 comprises 10 residues. Germline CDR1 reads DFQATT; CDR2 reads SNEGSKA (reference sequence). Losses at the gene ends were 5 bases for V and 7 bases for J; bases not matched to a gene: 1. This receptor was obtained from a middle-aged woman in good health and CMV-seropositive. V usage is TRBV20-1 and J usage is TRBJ2-5; TRBD2 agrees at 7 bases. Source material: PBMCs. CDR3 amino acids: CSAWGGTQYF. DNA for the CDR3: TGCAGTGCTTGGGGGGGGACCCAGTACTTC.